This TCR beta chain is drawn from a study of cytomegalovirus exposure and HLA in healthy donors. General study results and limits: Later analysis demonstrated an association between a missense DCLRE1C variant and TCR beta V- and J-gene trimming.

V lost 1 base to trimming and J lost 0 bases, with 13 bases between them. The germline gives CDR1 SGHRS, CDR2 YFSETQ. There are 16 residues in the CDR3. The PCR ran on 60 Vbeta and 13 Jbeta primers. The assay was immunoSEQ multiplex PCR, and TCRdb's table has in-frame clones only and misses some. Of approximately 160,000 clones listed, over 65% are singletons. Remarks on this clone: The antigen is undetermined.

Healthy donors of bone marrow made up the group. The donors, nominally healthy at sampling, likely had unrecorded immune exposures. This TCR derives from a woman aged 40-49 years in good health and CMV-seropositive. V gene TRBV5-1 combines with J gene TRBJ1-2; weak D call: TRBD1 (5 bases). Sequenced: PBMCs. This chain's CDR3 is CASSLIGAGTNYGYTF. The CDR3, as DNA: TGCGCCAGCAGCTTGATCGGAGCAGGGACTAACTATGGCTACACCTTC.